This TCR beta chain was obtained from a study of blood T cell repertoires in COVID-19. The wider study: Samples came from the United States, Italy and Spain, spanning acute and convalescent COVID-19.

The CDR3 spans 17 residues. Germline lookup yields CDR1 SGHRS and CDR2 YFSETQ. V was pared by 3 bases and J by 0 bases, with 11 bases of the junction left unmatched. In the original workflow: Amplified reference gene primers provided the basis for estimating nucleated cell counts. Some clones are missing from TCRdb's copy, which holds only in-frame ones; the method was immunoSEQ multiplex PCR. V and J calls and clone size are given by that table; D and trimming were obtained from the DNA. The sample contains approximately 99,000 clones, about four fifths of which appear only once. V and J are TRBV5-1 and TRBJ1-2, with 7 bases that match TRBD1. Material for sequencing was peripheral blood. The clonotype was recovered from a woman in her sixties or seventies with acute or convalescent COVID-19. The CDR3 region has the DNA TGCGCCAGCAGCTCCCGGGACAGTTGGGTTCCTAACTATGGCTACACCTTC. This sequence encodes CASSSRDSWVPNYGYTF.